This is a list of T cell receptor beta chains from one sample in a study of blood T cell repertoires in COVID-19. The repertoire was sequenced with immunoSEQ multiplex PCR; TCRdb's copy has only in-frame clones and lacks some. The table shows roughly 250,000 clones, with around 90% occurring only once. Material: PBMCs or T cells enriched from blood (not recorded which). The source is a woman in her 40s with acute COVID-19. The CDR3 runs from the conserved cysteine through the conserved F or W. A D gene is named only where the DNA matches it firmly. A row's size may be missing; if present it is once, few, many or a size class.

j_gene,v_gene,len,d_gene,abundance,CDR3nt,CDR3aa
TRBJ2-3,TRBV28,17,TRBD1,NA,TGTGCCAGCAGTTTATCGACTCAGACAGGGCGGGCAGATACGCAGTATTTT,CASSLSTQTGRADTQYF
TRBJ1-5,TRBV2,13,NA,NA,TGTGCCAGCGGGCGTCCTACCAATCAGCCCCAGCATTTT,CASGRPTNQPQHF
TRBJ2-5,TRBV11-2,17,TRBD2,NA,TGTGCCAGCAGCCCCGGGACTAGCGGGGGATACCAAGAGACCCAGTACTTC,CASSPGTSGGYQETQYF
TRBJ1-4,TRBV27,14,NA,NA,TGTGCCAGCAGTTCTGGGGCCGGGGGGGGAAAACTGTTTTTT,CASSSGAGGGKLFF
TRBJ2-3,TRBV5-6,18,TRBD2,NA,TGTGCCAGCAGTTTAGGACTAGCGGCCCTAGGGGGCACAGATACGCAGTATTTT,CASSLGLAALGGTDTQYF
TRBJ1-1,TRBV28,16,TRBD1,few,TGTGCCAGCAGTTCCCCCGGACAGGGAAAGAACACTGAAGCTTTCTTT,CASSSPGQGKNTEAFF
TRBJ2-7,TRBV11-2,15,TRBD1,once,TGTGCCAGCAGCCCGAACAGGGGGCCCTCCTACGAGCAGTACTTC,CASSPNRGPSYEQYF
TRBJ1-5,TRBV5-5,15,NA,NA,TGTGCCAGCAGCTTTTACGGACAGCCTAATCAGCCCCAGCATTTT,CASSFYGQPNQPQHF
TRBJ1-6,TRBV6-1,15,TRBD1,NA,TGTGCCAGCAGTGAATCGACAGGGGTCGGTTCACCCCTCCACTTT,CASSESTGVGSPLHF
TRBJ2-7,TRBV21-1,14,NA,NA,TGTGCCAGCAGCAAAGTTTGGCGGCGCTACGAGCAGTACTTC,CASSKVWRRYEQYF
TRBJ2-3,TRBV5-1,16,NA,NA,TGCGCCAGCGCCTCCGCCAGGCAGGGGAGCACAGATACGCAGTATTTT,CASASARQGSTDTQYF
TRBJ1-1,TRBV2,15,NA,NA,TGTGCCAGCAGTATTCCTACGGGGGAGTTGGAGAGGGCTTTCTTT,CASSIPTGELERAFF
TRBJ1-6,TRBV27,14,TRBD1,NA,TGTGCCAGCACCCAAGGGGGCCCCAGTTCACCCCTCCACTTT,CASTQGGPSSPLHF
TRBJ1-1,TRBV19,15,TRBD1,NA,TGTGCCAGTAGTATCCGAGGACAGGCCGGGGTTGAAGCTTTCTTT,CASSIRGQAGVEAFF
TRBJ1-6,TRBV28,12,NA,once,TGTGCCAGCAGCCCCTCGGTTAGTACCCTCCACTTT,CASSPSVSTLHF
TRBJ2-3,TRBV28,16,TRBD2,NA,TGTGCCAGCAGCACCTCGCGGGGGGCGGGCACAGATACGCAGTATTTT,CASSTSRGAGTDTQYF
TRBJ2-7,TRBV7-2,16,NA,NA,TGTGCCAGCAGCTTCCAAGCTGTTAACACAGGGCACGAGCAGTACTTC,CASSFQAVNTGHEQYF
TRBJ2-7,TRBV19,14,NA,NA,TGTGCCAGTAGCCCCTCTTCTCTTCTAGGCGAGCAGTACTTC,CASSPSSLLGEQYF
TRBJ2-5,TRBV11-3,15,TRBD2,NA,TGTGCCAGCAGCTTCAGCGGGAGGGCCGAAGAGACCCAGTACTTC,CASSFSGRAEETQYF
TRBJ2-5,TRBV28,13,TRBD2,NA,TGTGCCAGCAGTTGGGGGGGACCCGGGGCCCAGTACTTC,CASSWGGPGAQYF
TRBJ1-2,TRBV12-3/TRBV12-4,13,NA,NA,TGTGCCAGCAGCGTCCGGACAGACTATGGCTACACCTTC,CASSVRTDYGYTF
TRBJ2-1,TRBV7-9,15,TRBD2,NA,TGTGCCAGCAGCCAAACTAGCGCCCCAGAGAATGAGCAGTTCTTC,CASSQTSAPENEQFF
TRBJ1-5,TRBV7-2,15,TRBD1,once,TGTGCCAGCAGCCCCGGACAGGGGGCTAGGCAGCCCCAGCATTTT,CASSPGQGARQPQHF
TRBJ1-2,TRBV11-2,13,NA,NA,TGTGCCAGCAGCATAGGATCAGACTATGGCTACACCTTC,CASSIGSDYGYTF
TRBJ2-5,TRBV7-9,13,TRBD2,NA,TGTGCCAGCAGCTTTTATAGCGGGGAGACCCAGTACTTC,CASSFYSGETQYF
TRBJ2-5,TRBV9,18,NA,NA,TGTGCCAGCAGCTTCGAGCCGAGGGCTAGCGGAGGAGGGGGGACCCAGTACTTC,CASSFEPRASGGGGTQYF
TRBJ1-1,TRBV19,14,TRBD1,NA,TGTGCCAGCCGACAGGGCATCATGAACACTGAAGCTTTCTTT,CASRQGIMNTEAFF
TRBJ1-3,TRBV3-1/TRBV3-2,15,NA,NA,TGTGCCAGCAGCCACTTGGACAGCGGGAGAAACACCATATATTTT,CASSHLDSGRNTIYF
TRBJ1-5,TRBV11-3,13,NA,NA,TGTGCCAGCAGCTTAGGTTACAATCAGCCCCAGCATTTT,CASSLGYNQPQHF
TRBJ2-3,TRBV29-1,14,TRBD2,NA,TGCAGCGTGCTAGCGGGGGGAAGCACAGATACGCAGTATTTT,CSVLAGGSTDTQYF